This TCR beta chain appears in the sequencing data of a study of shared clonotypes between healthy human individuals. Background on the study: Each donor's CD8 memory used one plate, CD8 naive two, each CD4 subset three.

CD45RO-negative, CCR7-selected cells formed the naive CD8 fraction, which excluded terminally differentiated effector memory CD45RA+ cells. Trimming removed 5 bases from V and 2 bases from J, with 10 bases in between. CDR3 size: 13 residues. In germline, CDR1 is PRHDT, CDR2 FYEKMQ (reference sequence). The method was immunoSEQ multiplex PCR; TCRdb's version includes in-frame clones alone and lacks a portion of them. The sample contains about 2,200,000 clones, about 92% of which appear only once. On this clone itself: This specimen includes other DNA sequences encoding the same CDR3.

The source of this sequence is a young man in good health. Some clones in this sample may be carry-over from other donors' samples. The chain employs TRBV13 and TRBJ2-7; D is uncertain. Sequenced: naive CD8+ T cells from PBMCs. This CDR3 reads CASSPDRAYEQYF. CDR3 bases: TGTGCCAGCAGCCCGGACCGAGCCTACGAGCAGTACTTC. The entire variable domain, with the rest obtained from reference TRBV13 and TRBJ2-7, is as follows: AAGVIQSPRHLIKEKRETATLKCYPIPRHDTVYWYQQGPGQDPQFLISFYEKMQSDKGSIPDRFSAQQFSDYHSELNMSSLELGDSALYFCASSPDRAYEQYFGPGTRLTVT.